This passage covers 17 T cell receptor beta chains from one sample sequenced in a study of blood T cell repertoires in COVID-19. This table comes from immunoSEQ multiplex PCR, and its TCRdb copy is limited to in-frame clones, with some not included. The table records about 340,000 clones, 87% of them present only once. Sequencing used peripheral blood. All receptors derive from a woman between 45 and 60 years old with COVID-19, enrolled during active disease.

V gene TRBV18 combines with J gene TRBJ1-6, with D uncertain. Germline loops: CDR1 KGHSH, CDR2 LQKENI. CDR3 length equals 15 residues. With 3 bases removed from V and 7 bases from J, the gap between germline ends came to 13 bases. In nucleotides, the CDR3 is TGTGCCAGCTCACCGCGCAAGCCTCCGAATTCACCCCTCCACTTT. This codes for CASSPRKPPNSPLHF. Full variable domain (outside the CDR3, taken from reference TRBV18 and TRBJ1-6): NAGVMQNPRHLVRRRGQEARLRCSPMKGHSHVYWYRQLPEEGLKFMVYLQKENIIDESGMPKERFSAEFPKEGPSILRIQQVVRGDSAAYFCASSPRKPPNSPLHFGNGTRLTVT.

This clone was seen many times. As DNA, the CDR3 is TGTGCCAGCTTTTGGGGCGCCGAGCAGTTCTTC. This sequence encodes CASFWGAEQFF. V gene TRBV6-5 combines with J gene TRBJ2-1; possible D gene TRBD1, 5 bases. V lost 8 bases, J lost 10 bases, and 12 bases lay in between. Per the germline V gene, CDR1 is MNHEY and CDR2 is SVGAGI. The CDR3 has 11 residues.

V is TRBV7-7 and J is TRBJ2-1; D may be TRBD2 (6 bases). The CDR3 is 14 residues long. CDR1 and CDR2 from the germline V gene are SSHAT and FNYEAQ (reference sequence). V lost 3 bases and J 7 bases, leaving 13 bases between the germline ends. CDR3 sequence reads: CASSFEGGGNEQFF. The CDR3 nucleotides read TGTGCCAGCAGCTTCGAGGGAGGTGGAAATGAGCAGTTCTTC.

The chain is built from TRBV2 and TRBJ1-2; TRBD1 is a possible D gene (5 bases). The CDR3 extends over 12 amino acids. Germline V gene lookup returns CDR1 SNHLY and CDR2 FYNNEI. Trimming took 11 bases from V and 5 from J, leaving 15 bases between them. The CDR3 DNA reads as TGTGCCGGAGACAGTGGGGTTTATGGCTACACCTTC. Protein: CAGDSGVYGYTF.

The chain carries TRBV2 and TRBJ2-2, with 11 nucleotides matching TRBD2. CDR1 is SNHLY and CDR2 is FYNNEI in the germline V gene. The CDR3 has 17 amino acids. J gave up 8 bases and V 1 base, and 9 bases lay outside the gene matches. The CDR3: CASSEVLAGGPGGELFF. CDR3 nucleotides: TGTGCCAGCAGTGAAGTATTAGCGGGAGGGCCAGGTGGGGAGCTGTTTTTT.

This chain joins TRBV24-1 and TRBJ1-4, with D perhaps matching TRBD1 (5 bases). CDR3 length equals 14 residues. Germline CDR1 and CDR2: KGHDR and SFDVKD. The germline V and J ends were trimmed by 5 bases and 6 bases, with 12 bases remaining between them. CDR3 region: CATSVGTGDEKLFF. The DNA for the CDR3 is TGTGCCACCAGTGTCGGAACAGGCGATGAAAAACTGTTTTTT.

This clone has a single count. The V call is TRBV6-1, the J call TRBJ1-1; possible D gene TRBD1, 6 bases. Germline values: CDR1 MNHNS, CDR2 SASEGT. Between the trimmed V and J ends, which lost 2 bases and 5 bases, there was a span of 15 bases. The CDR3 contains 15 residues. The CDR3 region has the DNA TGTGCCAGCAGTGAATTGGCAGGGGCCGTTACTGAAGCTTTCTTT. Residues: CASSELAGAVTEAFF.

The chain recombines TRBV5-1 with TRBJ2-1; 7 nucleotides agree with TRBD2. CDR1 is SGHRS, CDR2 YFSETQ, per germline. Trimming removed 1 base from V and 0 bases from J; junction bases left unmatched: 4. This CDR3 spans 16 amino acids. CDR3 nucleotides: TGCGCCAGCAGCTTGACAGCGGGGAGCTCCTACAATGAGCAGTTCTTC. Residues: CASSLTAGSSYNEQFF.

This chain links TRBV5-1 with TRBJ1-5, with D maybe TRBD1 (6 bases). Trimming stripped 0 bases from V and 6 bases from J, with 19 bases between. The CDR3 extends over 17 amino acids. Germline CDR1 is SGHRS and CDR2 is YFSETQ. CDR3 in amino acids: CASSLAEVRGPPQPQHF. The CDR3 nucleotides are TGCGCCAGCAGCTTGGCCGAGGTCAGGGGCCCGCCTCAGCCCCAGCATTTT.

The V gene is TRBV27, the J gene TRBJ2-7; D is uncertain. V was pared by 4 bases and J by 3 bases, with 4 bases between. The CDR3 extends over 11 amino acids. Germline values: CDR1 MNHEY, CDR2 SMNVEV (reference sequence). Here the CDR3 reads CASSSRYEQYF. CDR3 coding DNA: TGTGCCAGCAGTTCCCGCTACGAGCAGTACTTC.

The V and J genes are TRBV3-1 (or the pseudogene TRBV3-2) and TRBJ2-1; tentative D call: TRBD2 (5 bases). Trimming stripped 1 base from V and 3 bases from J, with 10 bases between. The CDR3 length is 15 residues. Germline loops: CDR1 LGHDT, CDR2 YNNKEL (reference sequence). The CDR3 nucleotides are TGTGCCAGCAGCCAAGTTCCTAGCAGCTACAATGAGCAGTTCTTC. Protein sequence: CASSQVPSSYNEQFF.

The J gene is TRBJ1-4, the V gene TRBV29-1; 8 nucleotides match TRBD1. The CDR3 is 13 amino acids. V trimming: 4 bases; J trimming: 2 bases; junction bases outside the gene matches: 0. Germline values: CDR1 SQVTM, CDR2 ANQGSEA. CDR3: CSVGDRTNEKLFF. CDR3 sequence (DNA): TGCAGCGTTGGGGACAGGACTAATGAAAAACTGTTTTTT. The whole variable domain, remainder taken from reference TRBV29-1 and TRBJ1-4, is SAVISQKPSRDICQRGTSLTIQCQVDSQVTMMFWYRQQPGQSLTLIATANQGSEATYESGFVIDKFPISRPNLTFSTLTVSNMSPEDSSIYLCSVGDRTNEKLFFGSGTQLSVL.

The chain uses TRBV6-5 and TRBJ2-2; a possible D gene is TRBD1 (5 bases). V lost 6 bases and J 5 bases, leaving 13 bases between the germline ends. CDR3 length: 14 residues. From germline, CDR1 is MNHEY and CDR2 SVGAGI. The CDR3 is CASRFDRTTGELFF. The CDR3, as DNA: TGTGCCAGCAGATTTGACAGAACAACCGGGGAGCTGTTTTTT.

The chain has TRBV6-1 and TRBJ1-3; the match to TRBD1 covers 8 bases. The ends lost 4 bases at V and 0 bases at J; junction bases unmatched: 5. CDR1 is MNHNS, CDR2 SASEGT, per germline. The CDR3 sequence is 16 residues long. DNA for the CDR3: TGTGCCAGCAGTGGGGGACAGGACCCCTCTGGAAACACCATATATTTT. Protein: CASSGGQDPSGNTIYF.

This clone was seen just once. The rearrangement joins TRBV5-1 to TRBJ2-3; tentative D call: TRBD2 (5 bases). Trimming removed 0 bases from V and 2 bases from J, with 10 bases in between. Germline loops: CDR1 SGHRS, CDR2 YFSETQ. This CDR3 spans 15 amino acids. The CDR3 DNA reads TGCGCCAGCAGCTTGGGCAGCGGAAACACAGATACGCAGTATTTT. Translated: CASSLGSGNTDTQYF.

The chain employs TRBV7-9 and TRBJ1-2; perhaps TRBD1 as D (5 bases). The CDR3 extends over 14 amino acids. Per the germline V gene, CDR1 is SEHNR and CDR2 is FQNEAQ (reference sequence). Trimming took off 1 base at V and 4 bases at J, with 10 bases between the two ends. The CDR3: CASSLGDGGYGYTF. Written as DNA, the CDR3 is TGTGCCAGCAGCTTAGGTGACGGGGGCTATGGCTACACCTTC.

The CDR3 DNA reads as TGTGCCAGCAGTTGGGGGACAGGACGAGGGTGGCCCCAGCATTTT. Its translation: CASSWGTGRGWPQHF. The genes are TRBV27 and TRBJ1-5, with 8 bases that match TRBD1. This CDR3 is built from 15 residues. Germline V lookup: CDR1 MNHEY, CDR2 SMNVEV (reference sequence). V dropped 4 bases and J dropped 9; count of bases not matched to a gene: 11.